The clone carrying this TCR beta chain appeared a few times. The antigen is not known. CDR1 is KGHDR and CDR2 is SFDVKD in the germline V gene. There are 11 residues in the CDR3. The V end was cut by 12 bases, the J end by 5 bases, with 12 bases between. Using its own MiXCR run on the 5' RACE reads, TCRdb lists one record per CDR3 protein. This table holds 150,000 to 200,000 distinct CDR3 sequences, around 13% found once. The data were obtained in a study of CD8 T cells in ankylosing spondylitis. Study-level findings and limits: Seemingly characteristic of ankylosing spondylitis blood was a TCR beta motif consisting of roughly 8 highly homologous variants. Both synovial fluid and blood in reactive arthritis had previously been reported to carry some motif variants.

Specimen: blood, either unsorted or a sorted T cell fraction (not recorded which). This clonotype was obtained from a female donor with ankylosing spondylitis or in good health (not recorded which). The rearrangement joins TRBV24-1 to TRBJ2-5; no definite D call. CDR3 amino acids: CASGTAETQYF. As DNA, the CDR3 is TGTGCCTCCGGTACCGCGGAGACCCAGTACTTC.